What follows is one TCR beta chain and its context. Its target is unknown. Being one base from a much bigger clone, this may be a read error. From germline, CDR1 is MNHNS and CDR2 SASEGT. CDR3 length: 14 amino acids. The data stem from a study of regulatory T cells in long-lasting Graves disease. Findings and caveats of the study: Preferential use of TRBV28, TRBJ1-2 and TRBJ2-5 was seen in persistent disease.

Time point specified: newly diagnosed GD, antithyroid drugs for less than 3 months. RNA from PBMCs was the source of the TCR library. Arm-PCR of CDR3 regions with iRepertoire HTBI primers generated TCR beta libraries. TCRdb fed the multiplex PCR reads into MiXCR, producing one record per CDR3 protein. The sample yields hundreds of thousands of distinct CDR3 sequences, 15% to 20% seen once. These data were likewise used in another study, on T cells in Graves' hyperthyroidism and ophthalmopathy. Per that study: Using the HTBI primer set, a first-round RT-PCR was run on the TCR CDR3.

The source was peripheral blood mononuclear cells (PBMCs), collected at new diagnosis, from a patient treated with antithyroid drugs. This TCR derives from a woman in her forties or fifties with Graves disease. The chain uses TRBV6-1 and TRBJ1-1, with 8 bases lining up with TRBD1. CDR3 protein: CACSRTGKDTEAFF. DNA of the CDR3: TGTGCCTGCAGTAGGACAGGGAAGGACACTGAAGCTTTCTTT.